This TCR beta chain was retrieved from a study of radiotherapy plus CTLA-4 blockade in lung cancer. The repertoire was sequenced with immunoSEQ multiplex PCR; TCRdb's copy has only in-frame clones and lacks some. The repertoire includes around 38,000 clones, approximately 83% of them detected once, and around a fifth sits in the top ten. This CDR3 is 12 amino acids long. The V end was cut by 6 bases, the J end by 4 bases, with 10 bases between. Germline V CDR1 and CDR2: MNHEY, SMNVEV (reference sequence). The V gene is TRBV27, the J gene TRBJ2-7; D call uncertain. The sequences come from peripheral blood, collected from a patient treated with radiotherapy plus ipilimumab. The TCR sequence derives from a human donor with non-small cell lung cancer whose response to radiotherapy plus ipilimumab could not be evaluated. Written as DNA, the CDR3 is TGTGCCAGCAGCCGTCTAGGTTACGAGCAGTACTTC. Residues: CASSRLGYEQYF.